The 29 T cell receptor beta chains reported below all come from one sample, sequenced in a study of cytomegalovirus exposure and HLA in healthy donors. Primers included in the PCR were 60 Vbeta and 13 Jbeta primers. Some clones are missing from TCRdb's copy, which holds only in-frame ones; the method was immunoSEQ multiplex PCR. The data contain tens of thousands of clones, around 74% of them singletons. The sequenced material came from PBMCs. Receptors were obtained from a human donor in good health.

The rearrangement links TRBV27 to TRBJ1-2, with TRBD1 matching over 8 bases. V was clipped by 6 bases and J by 8 bases; unmatched bases: 8. CDR1 and CDR2 (germline): MNHEY, SMNVEV (reference sequence). CDR3 length: 13 residues. The CDR3 loop reads CASRSNRGLGYTF. The CDR3 DNA reads as TGTGCCAGCAGATCCAACAGGGGGTTAGGCTACACCTTC.

This clone came up once. The chain employs TRBV27 and TRBJ2-7; 8 nucleotides agree with TRBD2. V shed 8 bases and J 3 bases; nucleotides not matched to a gene: 15. The germline gives CDR1 MNHEY, CDR2 SMNVEV (reference sequence). CDR3 size: 16 residues. In DNA form, the CDR3 reads TGTGCCAGCGGCAAGTTTATTCCGGGACTAGTCTACGAGCAGTACTTC. Translating it yields CASGKFIPGLVYEQYF.

The chain combines TRBV6-5 with TRBJ2-1, with 10 nucleotides matching TRBD2. Per the germline V gene, CDR1 is MNHEY and CDR2 is SVGAGI. V lost 7 bases and J lost 8; bases outside the gene matches: 8. The CDR3 runs 14 residues. CDR3: CASTSPGLAYEQFF. In DNA form, the CDR3 reads TGTGCCAGCACCTCTCCGGGACTAGCGTATGAGCAGTTCTTC.

The J gene is TRBJ1-5, the V gene TRBV4-1, with D uncertain. From germline, CDR1 is MGHRA and CDR2 YSYEKL. Trimming stripped 2 bases from V and 3 bases from J, with 20 bases between. This CDR3 is 18 amino acids long. The CDR3 sequence is CASSQFIVVPTVNQPQHF. CDR3 bases: TGCGCCAGCAGCCAATTTATCGTCGTACCTACGGTCAATCAGCCCCAGCATTTT.

The rearrangement uses TRBV2 and TRBJ1-1; a possible D gene is TRBD1 (6 bases). CDR1 and CDR2 from the germline V gene are SNHLY and FYNNEI. The V and J ends lost 5 bases and 2 bases respectively, with 9 bases between them. This CDR3 contains 13 residues. CDR3 protein: CASSTGTNTEAFF. The CDR3 DNA follows: TGTGCCAGCAGTACCGGGACAAACACTGAAGCTTTCTTT.

V usage is TRBV5-6 and J usage is TRBJ1-5, with 9 positions matching TRBD1. J lost 2 bases, V lost 1 base, and 1 base had no gene match. The CDR3 runs 15 residues. Per the germline V gene, CDR1 is SGHDT and CDR2 is YYEEEE. The CDR3 reads CASSLRQGGNQPQHF. Here the CDR3 DNA reads TGTGCCAGCAGCTTGAGACAGGGGGGCAATCAGCCCCAGCATTTT.

This rearrangement joins TRBV6-1 to TRBJ2-1, with 10 bases fitting TRBD2. V was pared by 6 bases and J by 3 bases, with 5 bases of the junction left unmatched. CDR1 is MNHNS and CDR2 is SASEGT in the germline V gene. The CDR3 loop spans 15 amino acids. The DNA of the CDR3 is TGTGCCAGCAGGGCTAGCGGGAGTATCTACAATGAGCAGTTCTTC. Translated, it gives CASRASGSIYNEQFF.

This chain connects TRBV4-2 to TRBJ1-3; D might be TRBD1 (5 bases). Per the germline V gene, CDR1 is LGHNA and CDR2 is YNFKEQ. The length of the CDR3 is 16 residues. V was shortened by 3 bases and J by 4 bases, with 16 bases between the two germline ends. In DNA form, the CDR3 reads TGTGCCAGCAGCCATTACGAGACAGCTACCGGAAACACCATATATTTT. It yields the protein CASSHYETATGNTIYF.

The DNA for the CDR3 is TGTGCCTGGAGTGGGTTAGGGGGAAATCAGCCCCAGCATTTT. This encodes CAWSGLGGNQPQHF. The rearrangement links TRBV30 to TRBJ1-5; D possibly corresponds to TRBD1 (6 bases). The CDR3 consists of 14 residues. Trimming cost V 1 base and J 4 bases, with 11 bases left between them. From germline, CDR1 is GTSNPN and CDR2 SVGIG (reference sequence).

Here the CDR3 DNA reads TGCGCCAGCAGCCCCGTAGGCAGGGAAGTGATCTGGGGTACGCAGTATTTT. Translated, it gives CASSPVGREVIWGTQYF. This sequence joins TRBV4-1 and TRBJ2-3; perhaps TRBD1 as D (5 bases). The germline gives CDR1 MGHRA, CDR2 YSYEKL. This CDR3 comprises 17 residues. V shed 4 bases and J shed 8 bases, with 25 bases lying between them.

This chain links TRBV29-1 with TRBJ2-5; tentative D call: TRBD1 (6 bases). Near its end, the DNA agrees better with TRBJ2-7, so the J call may be wrong. CDR3 length: 13 amino acids. Germline CDR1 SQVTM, CDR2 ANQGSEA. CDR3 protein: CSVYGQYSYEQYF. CDR3 nucleotides: TGCAGCGTCTACGGACAGTACTCCTACGAGCAGTACTTC.

The chain is built from TRBV9 and TRBJ2-7, with D hard to call. Germline CDR1 is SGDLS and CDR2 is YYNGEE. Trimming pared 2 bases from V and 7 bases from J, leaving 16 bases between. The CDR3 spans 14 residues. As DNA, the CDR3 is TGTGCCAGCAGCGTCGGCCAGTCCGCGGTGGAGCAGTACTTC. Protein: CASSVGQSAVEQYF.

The gene calls are TRBV10-3 and TRBJ1-1, with 8 bases that match TRBD1. The CDR3 is 13 amino acids. V was clipped by 2 bases and J by 6 bases; unmatched bases: 2. Germline CDR1 reads ENHRY; CDR2 reads SYGVKD. CDR3 amino acids: CAISEPQGAEAFF. CDR3 nucleotide sequence: TGTGCCATCAGTGAGCCACAGGGGGCTGAAGCTTTCTTT.

The V call is TRBV21-1, the J call TRBJ1-1. TRBV21-1 is classified as a pseudogene. CDR3 length: 15 residues. The CDR3 protein is CASSTRTGGRTEAFF. The DNA for the CDR3 is TGTGCCAGCAGCACCCGGACGGGAGGAAGGACTGAAGCTTTCTTT.

This chain uses TRBV6-6 with TRBJ2-3, with 10 bases identical to TRBD2. The CDR3 runs 15 residues. The germline V gene has CDR1 MNHNY and CDR2 SVGAGI (reference sequence). After removal of 6 bases from V and 5 bases from J, the junction contained 8 bases not matched to a gene. The DNA for the CDR3 is TGTGCCAGCAGCACTACAGCGGGAGGGAAAGATACGCAGTATTTT. As protein: CASSTTAGGKDTQYF.

The V gene is TRBV29-1, the J gene TRBJ2-5, with D maybe TRBD2 (6 bases). Germline V gene sequence: CDR1 SQVTM, CDR2 ANQGSEA. This CDR3 is built from 13 residues. Trimming left V 3 bases short and J 5 bases short, with 13 bases between. CDR3 DNA: TGCAGCGTTGAGGAGGGCGGTGGGGAGACCCAGTACTTC. Its translation: CSVEEGGGETQYF.

The chain combines TRBV5-6 with TRBJ2-7, with a possible D match to TRBD1 (5 bases). Germline V gene data show CDR1 as SGHDT and CDR2 as YYEEEE. The V gene lost 1 base and the J gene lost 6 bases, with 8 bases spanning the gap. This CDR3 has 12 amino acids. The CDR3 loop is CASSLRGGEQYF. CDR3 coding DNA: TGTGCCAGCAGCTTGAGGGGCGGCGAGCAGTACTTC. The variable domain in full, with the rest retrieved from reference TRBV5-6 and TRBJ2-7, is DAGVTQSPTHLIKTRGQQVTLRCSPKSGHDTVSWYQQALGQGPQFIFQYYEEEERQRGNFPDRFSGHQFPNYSSELNVNALLLGDSALYLCASSLRGGEQYFGPGTRLTVT.

The chain uses TRBV15 and TRBJ2-1; TRBD2 matches 8 bases. The ends lost 1 base at V and 3 bases at J; junction bases unmatched: 8. Looked up from germline, CDR1 is LNHNV and CDR2 is YYDKDF (reference sequence). CDR3 length: 17 amino acids. The CDR3 bases are TGTGCCACCAGCAGAGCCGTAGCGGGGCTTTTCTACAATGAGCAGTTCTTC. As protein: CATSRAVAGLFYNEQFF.

The gene calls are TRBV29-1 and TRBJ2-7; D may be TRBD1 (7 bases). CDR3 size: 15 residues. Looked up from germline, CDR1 is SQVTM and CDR2 is ANQGSEA. The V and J ends lost 2 bases and 2 bases respectively, with 16 bases between them. Written as DNA, the CDR3 is TGCAGCGTTGAACTCGGACAGGAGGGAGCCTACGAGCAGTACTTC. This codes for CSVELGQEGAYEQYF.

This clone was counted a few times. This chain links TRBV6-5 with TRBJ1-4; D gene uncertain. V lost 8 bases and J lost 0, with 13 bases in between. The germline gives CDR1 MNHEY, CDR2 SVGAGI. The CDR3 sequence is 15 residues long. CDR3 DNA: TGTGCCAGCGGCCGAGGATCCTCAACTAATGAAAAACTGTTTTTT. Its translation: CASGRGSSTNEKLFF.

The CDR3 DNA follows: TGTGCCAGCACTGGTTTAACCGGGGGCCAAGAGACCCAGTACTTC. This codes for CASTGLTGGQETQYF. The rearrangement uses TRBV6-5 and TRBJ2-5; tentatively, D is TRBD2 (6 bases). Germline CDR1 MNHEY, CDR2 SVGAGI. This CDR3 region has 15 residues. Trimming shortened V by 7 bases and J by 1 base, and 16 bases separated the two germline ends.

The gene calls are TRBV5-8 and TRBJ1-4; no definite D call. Between the trimmed V and J ends, which lost 0 bases and 1 base, there was a span of 7 bases. Germline assignment: CDR1 SGHTS and CDR2 YDEGEE. This CDR3 region has 15 residues. The CDR3 protein is CASSLGAGTNEKLFF. The CDR3 DNA sequence: TGTGCCAGCAGCTTGGGGGCTGGAACTAATGAAAAACTGTTTTTT. The complete variable domain, with remaining parts taken from reference TRBV5-8 and TRBJ1-4, reads EAGVTQSPTHLIKTRGQQATLRCSPISGHTSVYWYQQALGLGLQFLLWYDEGEERNRGNFPPRFSGRQFPNYSSELNVNALELEDSALYLCASSLGAGTNEKLFFGSGTQLSVL.

This clone was seen only a few times. The J gene is TRBJ1-5, the V gene TRBV5-6, with TRBD1 matching 8 bases. V dropped 2 bases and J dropped 3; count of bases not matched to a gene: 10. This CDR3 has 17 amino acids. Germline V gives CDR1 SGHDT, CDR2 YYEEEE. CDR3 in amino acids: CASSFFVGQVNNQPQHF. CDR3 nucleotide sequence: TGTGCCAGCAGCTTTTTTGTGGGACAGGTTAACAATCAGCCCCAGCATTTT.

This sequence joins TRBV13 and TRBJ1-1; a weak D match, TRBD1 (6 bases). The germline V gene encodes CDR1 PRHDT and CDR2 FYEKMQ (reference sequence). Between the trimmed V and J ends, which lost 3 bases and 5 bases, there was a span of 13 bases. There are 14 residues in the CDR3. The CDR3 DNA sequence: TGTGCCAGCAGCTTGACACAGGGATGGACTGAAGCTTTCTTT. It yields the protein CASSLTQGWTEAFF.

This chain's CDR3 is CASSGLAGGYDEQFF. The CDR3 DNA sequence: TGCGCCAGCAGCGGCCTAGCGGGAGGGTACGATGAGCAGTTCTTC. This chain connects TRBV5-1 to TRBJ2-1; 12 bases agree with TRBD2. Germline trimming cut 4 bases from V and 8 bases from J; bases unmatched to any gene: 7. Germline V gene lookup returns CDR1 SGHRS and CDR2 YFSETQ. This CDR3 has 15 amino acids.

The rearrangement links TRBV5-1 to TRBJ1-1; D might be TRBD1 (5 bases). The V and J ends lost 0 bases and 1 base respectively, with 7 bases between them. This CDR3 is built from 14 residues. CDR1 and CDR2 from the germline V gene are SGHRS and YFSETQ. CDR3 protein: CASSLGQPNTEAFF. The CDR3 DNA follows: TGCGCCAGCAGCTTGGGACAGCCGAACACTGAAGCTTTCTTT. Drawing the rest from reference TRBV5-1 and TRBJ1-1, the complete variable domain is KAGVTQTPRYLIKTRGQQVTLSCSPISGHRSVSWYQQTPGQGLQFLFEYFSETQRNKGNFPGRFSGRQFSNSRSEMNVSTLELGDSALYLCASSLGQPNTEAFFGQGTRLTVV.

The rearrangement links TRBV20-1 to TRBJ1-2; D uncertain. The V end lost 1 base, the J end lost 2 bases, and 2 bases lay between the germline ends. The germline CDR1 and CDR2 sequences are DFQATT and SNEGSKA (reference sequence). The CDR3 runs to 11 residues. The CDR3: CSARANYGYTF. CDR3 sequence (DNA): TGCAGTGCTAGAGCAAACTATGGCTACACCTTC.

The chain carries TRBV9 and TRBJ2-5, with 8 positions matching TRBD2. After removal of 5 bases from V and 4 bases from J, the junction contained 7 bases not matched to a gene. The CDR3 has 14 amino acids. Germline assignment: CDR1 SGDLS and CDR2 YYNGEE. The CDR3 protein is CASSGSGSSETQYF. CDR3 DNA: TGTGCCAGCAGTGGGAGCGGGAGTTCAGAGACCCAGTACTTC.

The V call is TRBV6-1, the J call TRBJ2-3; a weak D match, TRBD2 (6 bases). There are 16 residues in the CDR3. Trimming took 2 bases from V and 4 from J, leaving 16 bases between them. The germline gives CDR1 MNHNS, CDR2 SASEGT. In DNA form, the CDR3 reads TGTGCCAGCAGTGAATCCCCTTTGGCTAGCGCAGATACGCAGTATTTT. Translated: CASSESPLASADTQYF.